This T cell receptor (beta chain) appears in the sequencing data of a study of regulatory T cells in long-lasting Graves disease. Germline assignment: CDR1 MDHEN and CDR2 SYDVKM. CDR3 size: 14 residues. V lost 6 bases and J lost 2, with 13 bases in between. This sample's time point: newly diagnosed GD, antithyroid drugs for less than 3 months. RNA extracted from PBMCs served as the sequencing template. Investigators prepared the TCR beta libraries by applying iRepertoire HTBI primers and Arm-PCR of CDR3 regions. MiXCR was run by TCRdb on the multiplex PCR reads, yielding one entry per CDR3 protein. This sample has 600,000 to 650,000 distinct CDR3 sequences, with approximately 15% found just once. These sequences were also reported in another study, on T cells in Graves' hyperthyroidism and ophthalmopathy.

The gene calls are TRBV28 and TRBJ2-5; a weak D match, TRBD2 (6 bases). Sequenced here: peripheral blood mononuclear cells (PBMCs), sampled at new diagnosis, from a patient treated with antithyroid drugs. The clonotype comes from a woman aged 25 to 39 with Graves disease. CDR3 in DNA: TGTGCCAGCAGCCCTTTGCGGGAACAAGAGACCCAGTACTTC. Residues: CASSPLREQETQYF.